These T cell receptor beta chains were read from a single sample in a study of blood T cell repertoires in COVID-19. Profiled with immunoSEQ multiplex PCR; TCRdb holds only in-frame clones, not every one. Of approximately 76,000 clones listed, approximately 80% were seen once; the top ten hold 11%. The sample consisted of peripheral blood. The receptors originated from a man aged 50 or older with acute or convalescent COVID-19. The CDR3 runs from the conserved cysteine through the conserved F or W. Fields, in order: CDR3 length, J gene, V gene, clone size, D gene, CDR3 protein, CDR3 DNA. D genes are given only for firm matches. Size is stated for part of the rows, as once, few or many counts, or as a class when the clone is expanded.

15	TRBJ1-2	TRBV6-5	.	TRBD1	CASSYSGQDDYGYTF	TGTGCCAGCAGTTACTCGGGACAGGATGACTATGGCTACACCTTC
13	TRBJ2-3	TRBV28	.	.	CASSLIITDTQYF	TGTGCCAGCAGTTTAATCATCACAGATACGCAGTATTTT
15	TRBJ1-5	TRBV7-2	.	TRBD1	CASSLALAGGQPQHF	TGTGCCAGCAGCTTAGCGCTTGCAGGGGGACAGCCCCAGCATTTT
16	TRBJ2-7	TRBV7-3	.	TRBD1	CASSLKGSTGGYEQYF	TGTGCCAGCAGCTTAAAAGGTTCGACAGGGGGCTACGAGCAGTACTTC
16	TRBJ1-3	TRBV29-1	.	TRBD1	CSGEWRQGAAGNTIYF	TGCAGCGGGGAGTGGCGGCAGGGGGCAGCTGGAAACACCATATATTTT
16	TRBJ2-7	TRBV6-2/TRBV6-3	.	TRBD2	CASSYPRLAGSYEQYF	TGTGCCAGCAGTTACCCGAGACTAGCGGGTTCCTACGAGCAGTACTTC
18	TRBJ2-3	TRBV24-1	.	TRBD2	CAIKPGLAGIPPQCTQYF	TGTGCCATTAAACCGGGACTAGCGGGAATCCCCCCACAATGTACGCAGTATTTT
12	TRBJ2-7	TRBV7-9	.	.	CASSFQGVEQYF	TGTGCCAGCAGCTTTCAGGGTGTCGAGCAGTACTTC
17	TRBJ1-5	TRBV24-1	.	.	CATSDLPTRQDNQPQHF	TGTGCCACCAGTGATTTGCCCACTCGACAGGACAATCAGCCCCAGCATTTT
15	TRBJ2-1	TRBV6-2/TRBV6-3	.	TRBD2	CASSRLAGTYNEQFF	TGTGCCAGCAGCAGACTAGCGGGCACCTACAATGAGCAGTTCTTC
15	TRBJ1-4	TRBV5-6	.	TRBD1	CASSARGGANEKLFF	TGTGCCAGCAGCGCCAGAGGGGGCGCGAATGAAAAACTGTTTTTT
16	TRBJ2-5	TRBV3-1/TRBV3-2	.	TRBD2	CASSQAPSGGRGTQYF	TGTGCCAGCAGCCAAGCTCCTAGCGGGGGTAGGGGGACCCAGTACTTC
15	TRBJ2-5	TRBV7-2	.	.	CASSITPGFIETQYF	TGTGCCAGCAGCATAACCCCGGGGTTCATAGAGACCCAGTACTTC
18	TRBJ1-3	TRBV5-1	.	.	CASSFSVFGTSSGNTIYF	TGCGCCAGCAGCTTCTCAGTCTTCGGGACTAGCTCTGGAAACACCATATATTTT
15	TRBJ1-1	TRBV7-8	.	.	CASSQPLGGNTEAFF	TGTGCCAGCAGCCAACCCCTGGGAGGGAACACTGAAGCTTTCTTT
13	TRBJ1-1	TRBV30	.	.	CAWSVLVAVEAFF	TGTGCCTGGAGTGTACTGGTGGCGGTGGAAGCTTTCTTT
13	TRBJ1-2	TRBV10-1	.	.	CASSAKGGYGYTF	TGCGCCAGCAGTGCGAAGGGAGGCTATGGCTACACCTTC
15	TRBJ1-1	TRBV2	.	TRBD1	CASINRDRDITEAFF	TGTGCCAGCATCAACCGGGACAGGGATATCACTGAAGCTTTCTTT
12	TRBJ2-1	TRBV27	few	.	CASEPGDNEQFF	TGTGCCAGCGAACCGGGGGACAATGAGCAGTTCTTC
14	TRBJ1-1	TRBV23-1	.	.	CASSQLQVLLEAFF	TGCGCCAGCAGTCAGTTGCAGGTATTACTTGAAGCTTTCTTT
14	TRBJ1-1	TRBV9	.	.	CASSVGGTLTEAFF	TGTGCCAGCAGCGTTGGAGGGACCCTCACTGAAGCTTTCTTT
14	TRBJ2-7	TRBV7-9	.	.	CASSLSIQHYEQYF	TGTGCCAGCAGCCTATCGATACAGCACTACGAGCAGTACTTC
16	TRBJ1-6	TRBV9	few	TRBD1	CASSVAPGGADSPLHF	TGTGCCAGCAGCGTAGCTCCAGGGGGCGCGGATTCACCCCTCCACTTT
14	TRBJ2-5	TRBV19	.	TRBD2	CASSMGGNGETQYF	TGTGCCAGTAGTATGGGAGGGAACGGAGAGACCCAGTACTTC
17	TRBJ2-5	TRBV28	.	TRBD1	CASSHSTGVGDQETQYF	TGTGCCAGCAGTCACTCCACAGGGGTTGGCGACCAAGAGACCCAGTACTTC
13	TRBJ2-7	TRBV7-2	.	.	CASSLDIAGEQYF	TGTGCCAGCAGCTTAGATATCGCGGGCGAGCAGTACTTC
19	TRBJ1-1	TRBV18	.	TRBD1	CASSPGTRGRIEGLTEAFF	TGTGCCAGCTCACCAGGAACCAGGGGGCGAATTGAGGGGCTGACTGAAGCTTTCTTT
16	TRBJ1-4	TRBV9	.	.	CASSVGDKATNEKLFF	TGTGCCAGCAGCGTAGGAGACAAAGCAACTAATGAAAAACTGTTTTTT
15	TRBJ2-5	TRBV11-2	.	TRBD1	CASSSNRGRQETQYF	TGTGCCAGCAGCTCAAACAGGGGGAGGCAAGAGACCCAGTACTTC
14	TRBJ2-3	TRBV19	once	TRBD1	CASRRTGTLDTQYF	TGTGCCAGTAGAAGGACAGGGACTTTGGATACGCAGTATTTT
14	TRBJ1-1	TRBV6-4	.	TRBD1	CASSPGTGGTEAFF	TGTGCCAGCAGCCCTGGGACAGGGGGTACTGAAGCTTTCTTT
15	TRBJ1-2	TRBV28	.	TRBD1	CASSLPGQGPNGYTF	TGTGCCAGCAGTTTACCAGGACAGGGCCCCAATGGCTACACCTTC
12	TRBJ2-4	TRBV7-9	.	.	CASSSDRTIQYF	TGTGCCAGCAGCTCGGACAGAACCATTCAGTACTTC
16	TRBJ2-7	TRBV7-2	.	.	CASSFGPYTGNGEQYF	TGTGCCAGCAGCTTTGGCCCTTATACAGGGAACGGCGAGCAGTACTTC
18	TRBJ2-3	TRBV5-6	few	TRBD2	CASSSGDDGWWGTDTQYF	TGTGCCAGCTCGAGCGGGGATGATGGGTGGTGGGGCACAGATACGCAGTATTTT
16	TRBJ2-3	TRBV11-2	.	.	CASSGGGGRWLDTQYF	TGTGCCAGCAGCGGAGGGGGGGGGCGCTGGCTAGATACGCAGTATTTT
16	TRBJ1-3	TRBV30	.	.	CAGTSGRESSGNTIYF	TGTGCCGGGACCTCGGGACGGGAGAGCTCTGGAAACACCATATATTTT
13	TRBJ1-2	TRBV7-3	few	.	CASSPDIGYGYTF	TGTGCCAGCAGCCCGGACATCGGCTATGGCTACACCTTC
16	TRBJ1-1	TRBV11-1	.	TRBD1	CASSARQGGKNTEAFF	TGTGCCAGCAGCGCAAGACAGGGTGGGAAGAACACTGAAGCTTTCTTT